This TCR beta chain was captured in a study of OX40 agonist ivuxolimab in advanced cancers. In the study overall: The patients' treatment was ivuxolimab, an agonistic anti-OX40 (CD134) antibody. Partial response was recorded in three patients: one hepatocellular carcinoma and two cutaneous melanoma cases. Study observations and caveats: At 0.1 to 3.0 mg/kg, CD4+ and CD8+ blood T cells expanded clonally by week 6.

The V end lost 8 bases, the J end lost 2 bases, and 12 bases lay between the germline ends. The CDR3 is 14 amino acids. CDR1 and CDR2 from the germline V gene are KGHSH and LQKENI. Turning to this clone: As yet, its antigen is unknown.

The protocol was immunoSEQ multiplex PCR, while the TCRdb copy is restricted to in-frame clones and leaves out a portion. The sample shows about 77,000 clones, more than 70% of them seen only once. The TCR comes from an adult with an advanced solid tumor such as melanoma, head and neck, liver or kidney cancer. This sample comprised CD4+ or CD8+ T cells sorted from blood, obtained in a trial of the OX40 agonist ivuxolimab. The chain recombines TRBV18 with TRBJ2-2; D perhaps matches TRBD1 (6 bases). The CDR3 reads CASTDRTNTGELFF. The CDR3 bases are TGTGCCAGCACGGACAGAACTAACACCGGGGAGCTGTTTTTT.